These T cell receptor beta chains were read from a single sample in a study of beta chain features in type 1 diabetes. Data came from immunoSEQ multiplex PCR; TCRdb stores just in-frame clones and leaves some out. Counted here are about 340,000 clones, roughly 14% occurring once; the ten biggest clones make up roughly 0.015%. The sequenced sample consisted of naive CD4+ T cells from blood. The receptors stem from a woman aged 18-30 years with type 1 diabetes. The CDR3 runs from the conserved cysteine through the conserved F or W. A D gene is named only where the DNA matches it firmly. The listing skips clone size in some rows; elsewhere it reads once, few, many or a size class.

TRBJ2-2	NA	few	TRBV19	CASSVGPSYTGELFF	TGTGCCAGTAGTGTGGGGCCTAGTTACACCGGGGAGCTGTTTTTT
TRBJ2-1	NA	few	TRBV6-6	CASRADSNNEQFF	TGTGCCAGCAGGGCCGACAGTAACAATGAGCAGTTCTTC
TRBJ2-7	TRBD2	NA	TRBV6-6	CASSFGLAGGEQYF	TGTGCCAGCAGTTTCGGACTAGCGGGAGGCGAGCAGTACTTC
TRBJ2-1	NA	NA	TRBV9	CASSVGAGYEQFF	TGTGCCAGCAGCGTAGGAGCAGGGTATGAGCAGTTCTTC
TRBJ2-6	TRBD2	NA	TRBV7-3	CASRLREGFLPSGANVLTF	TGTGCCAGCAGACTCAGGGAGGGGTTTCTGCCATCTGGGGCCAACGTCCTGACTTTC
TRBJ1-1	TRBD1	few	TRBV10-3	CAIAGTGAGGTEAFF	TGTGCCATCGCCGGGACAGGGGCCGGGGGGACTGAAGCTTTCTTT
TRBJ1-2	NA	NA	TRBV30	CAWSGGWSYGYTF	TGTGCCTGGAGTGGAGGTTGGAGCTATGGCTACACCTTC
TRBJ2-3	NA	NA	TRBV18	CASSYRVTADTQYF	TGTGCCAGCTCGTACAGGGTGACGGCAGATACGCAGTATTTT
TRBJ2-5	TRBD2	NA	TRBV2	CASSEGLAGNQETQYF	TGTGCCAGCAGTGAGGGGCTAGCGGGAAACCAAGAGACCCAGTACTTC
TRBJ2-5	TRBD2	few	TRBV7-2	CASSLLAGHQETQYF	TGTGCCAGCAGCTTACTAGCGGGCCATCAAGAGACCCAGTACTTC
TRBJ2-2	NA	NA	TRBV5-1	CASSLNPNREYGELFF	TGCGCCAGCAGCTTGAATCCCAACCGGGAGTACGGGGAGCTGTTTTTT
TRBJ2-1	TRBD2	few	TRBV4-2	CASSQGGRAGGGEQFF	TGTGCCAGCAGCCAAGGAGGGAGGGCCGGGGGAGGTGAGCAGTTCTTC
TRBJ1-1	NA	few	TRBV9	CASSPPQGLNTEAFF	TGTGCCAGCAGCCCTCCGCAGGGATTGAACACTGAAGCTTTCTTT
TRBJ2-3	NA	few	TRBV6-5	CASSPRGRADTQYF	TGTGCCAGCAGCCCGAGGGGGAGGGCAGATACGCAGTATTTT
TRBJ2-7	NA	few	TRBV5-1	CASSLLTGTTYEQYF	TGCGCCAGCAGCTTGCTGACAGGCACCACCTACGAGCAGTACTTC